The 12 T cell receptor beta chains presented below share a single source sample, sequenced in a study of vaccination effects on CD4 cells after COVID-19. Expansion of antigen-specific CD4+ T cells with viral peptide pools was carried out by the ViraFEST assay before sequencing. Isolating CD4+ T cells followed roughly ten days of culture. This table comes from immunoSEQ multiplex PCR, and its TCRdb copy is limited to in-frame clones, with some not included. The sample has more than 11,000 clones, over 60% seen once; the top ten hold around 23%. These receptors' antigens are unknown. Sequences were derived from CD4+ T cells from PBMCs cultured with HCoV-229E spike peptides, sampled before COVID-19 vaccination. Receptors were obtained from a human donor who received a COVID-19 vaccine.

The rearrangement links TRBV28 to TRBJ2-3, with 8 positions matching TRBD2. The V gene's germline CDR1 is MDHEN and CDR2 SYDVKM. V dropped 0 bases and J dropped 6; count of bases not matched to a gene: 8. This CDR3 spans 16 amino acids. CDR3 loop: CASSLWSGGGSDTQYF. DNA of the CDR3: TGTGCCAGCAGTTTATGGTCGGGAGGGGGATCGGATACGCAGTATTTT.

CDR3 sequence: CSVAQYPGRRTYEQYF. CDR3 in DNA: TGCAGCGTTGCCCAATATCCGGGACGGAGGACCTACGAGCAGTACTTC. V and J are TRBV29-1 and TRBJ2-7, with D perhaps being TRBD1 or TRBD2 (5 bases each). Looked up from germline, CDR1 is SQVTM and CDR2 is ANQGSEA. Trimming stripped 4 bases from V and 2 bases from J, with 21 bases between. This CDR3 region has 16 residues.

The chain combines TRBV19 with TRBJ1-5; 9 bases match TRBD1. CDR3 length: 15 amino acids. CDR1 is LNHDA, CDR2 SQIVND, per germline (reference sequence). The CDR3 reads CASPRDRDSNQPQHF. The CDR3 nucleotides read TGTGCGTCTCCCCGGGACAGGGATAGCAATCAGCCCCAGCATTTT.

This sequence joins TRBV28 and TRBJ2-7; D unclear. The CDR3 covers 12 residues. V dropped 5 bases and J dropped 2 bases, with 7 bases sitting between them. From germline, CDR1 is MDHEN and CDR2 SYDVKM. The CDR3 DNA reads TGTGCCAGCAGTCCCATCGCCTACGAGCAGTACTTC. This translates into CASSPIAYEQYF. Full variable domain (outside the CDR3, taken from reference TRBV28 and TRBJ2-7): DVKVTQSSRYLVKRTGEKVFLECVQDMDHENMFWYRQDPGLGLRLIYFSYDVKMKEKGDIPEGYSVSREKKERFSLILESASTNQTSMYLCASSPIAYEQYFGPGTRLTVT.

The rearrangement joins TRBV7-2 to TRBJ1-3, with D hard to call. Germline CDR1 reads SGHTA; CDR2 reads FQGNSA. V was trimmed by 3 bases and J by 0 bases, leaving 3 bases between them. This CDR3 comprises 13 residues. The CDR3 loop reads CASSFYSGNTIYF. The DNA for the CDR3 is TGTGCCAGCAGCTTTTACTCTGGAAACACCATATATTTT.

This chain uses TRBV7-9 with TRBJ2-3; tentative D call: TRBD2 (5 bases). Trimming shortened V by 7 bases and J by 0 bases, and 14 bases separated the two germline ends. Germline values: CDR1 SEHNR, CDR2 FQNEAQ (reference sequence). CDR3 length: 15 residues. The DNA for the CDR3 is TGTGCCAGCATGGAGCGGCCGACTAGCACAGATACGCAGTATTTT. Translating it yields CASMERPTSTDTQYF.

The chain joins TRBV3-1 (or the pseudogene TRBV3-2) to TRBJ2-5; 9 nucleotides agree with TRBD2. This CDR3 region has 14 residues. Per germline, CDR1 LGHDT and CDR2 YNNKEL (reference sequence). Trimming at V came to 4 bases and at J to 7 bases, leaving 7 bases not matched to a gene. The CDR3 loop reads CASSPLGGGGTQYF. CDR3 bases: TGTGCCAGCAGCCCTCTCGGCGGGGGGGGGACCCAGTACTTC.

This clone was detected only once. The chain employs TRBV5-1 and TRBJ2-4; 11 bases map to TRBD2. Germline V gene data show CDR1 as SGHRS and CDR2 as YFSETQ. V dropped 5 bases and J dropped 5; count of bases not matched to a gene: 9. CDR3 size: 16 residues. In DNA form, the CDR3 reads TGCGCCAGCAGTCTTAGCGGGGGGGCGACGGAAAACATTCAGTACTTC. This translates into CASSLSGGATENIQYF.

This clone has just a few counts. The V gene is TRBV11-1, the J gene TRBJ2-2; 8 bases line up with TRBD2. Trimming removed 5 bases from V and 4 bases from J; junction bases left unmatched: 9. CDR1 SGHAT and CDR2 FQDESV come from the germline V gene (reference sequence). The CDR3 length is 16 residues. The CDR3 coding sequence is TGTGCCAGCAGCAAGAATAGCGGGACGGGCACCGGGGAGCTGTTTTTT. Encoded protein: CASSKNSGTGTGELFF.

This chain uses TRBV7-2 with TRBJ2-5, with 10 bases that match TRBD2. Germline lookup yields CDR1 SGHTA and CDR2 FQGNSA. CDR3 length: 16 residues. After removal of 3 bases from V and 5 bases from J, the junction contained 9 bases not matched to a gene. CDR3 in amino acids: CASSFSSGRGVETQYF. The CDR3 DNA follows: TGTGCCAGCAGCTTTTCGAGCGGGAGGGGTGTGGAGACCCAGTACTTC.

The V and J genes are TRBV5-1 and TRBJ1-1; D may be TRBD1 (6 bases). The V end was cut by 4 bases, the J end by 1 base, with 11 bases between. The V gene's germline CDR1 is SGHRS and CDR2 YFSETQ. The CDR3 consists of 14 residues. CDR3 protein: CASSPGQTNTEAFF. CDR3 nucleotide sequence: TGCGCCAGCAGCCCCGGACAGACGAACACTGAAGCTTTCTTT. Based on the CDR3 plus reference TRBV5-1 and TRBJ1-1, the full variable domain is KAGVTQTPRYLIKTRGQQVTLSCSPISGHRSVSWYQQTPGQGLQFLFEYFSETQRNKGNFPGRFSGRQFSNSRSEMNVSTLELGDSALYLCASSPGQTNTEAFFGQGTRLTVV.

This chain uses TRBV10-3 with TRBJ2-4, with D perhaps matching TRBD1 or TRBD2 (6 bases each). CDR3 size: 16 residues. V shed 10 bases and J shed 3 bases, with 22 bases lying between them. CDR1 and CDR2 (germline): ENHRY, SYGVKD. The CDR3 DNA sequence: TGTGCCACGCGCCCCAGTGGCGAGGGGGGCAAAAACATTCAGTACTTC. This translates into CATRPSGEGGKNIQYF.